Below are 25 T cell receptor beta chains sequenced from a single sample in a study of T-cell reconstitution after alpha-beta-depleted transplantation in children. Preparing the TCRbeta library involved the use of unique molecular identifiers. TCRdb redid the calling of the PCR reads with MiXCR, one entry per CDR3 protein. Among hundreds of thousands of distinct CDR3 sequences listed, 13% were seen once. Sequences were derived from PBMCs, mostly from graft donor cells, sampled 360 days after TCRalphabeta/CD19-depleted stem cell transplant. The source is a male patient younger than 18 who had a stem cell transplant for acute myeloid leukemia, so the T cells may come from the graft donor.

This clonotype was detected many times. The chain employs TRBV5-1 and TRBJ2-1; D gene unclear. This CDR3 region has 15 residues. Germline V gives CDR1 SGHRS, CDR2 YFSETQ. Trimming removed 0 bases from V and 2 bases from J, with 9 bases in between. The CDR3 reads CASSLEPRTYNEQFF. CDR3 coding DNA: TGCGCCAGCAGCTTGGAGCCTAGAACCTACAATGAGCAGTTCTTC. The full variable domain, completed using reference TRBV5-1 and TRBJ2-1, is KAGVTQTPRYLIKTRGQQVTLSCSPISGHRSVSWYQQTPGQGLQFLFEYFSETQRNKGNFPGRFSGRQFSNSRSEMNVSTLELGDSALYLCASSLEPRTYNEQFFGPGTRLTVL.

This clonotype was recorded many times. The chain is built from TRBV12-3 or TRBV12-4 and TRBJ2-1; 7 nucleotides line up with TRBD2. The CDR3 runs to 15 residues. V lost 6 bases, J lost 0 bases, and 5 bases stayed unmatched. CDR3 residues: CASSFRGSSYNEQFF. Written as DNA, the CDR3 is TGTGCCAGCAGCTTTCGCGGGAGCTCCTACAATGAGCAGTTCTTC.

This clonotype was seen a handful of times. Germline is not matched at one junction end, which may reflect a read error. CDR3 sequence reads: CASSLSFSGNTIYF. The CDR3 region has the DNA TGTGCCAGCAGTTTATCGTTCTCTGGGAACACCATATATTTT. The V call is TRBV28, the J call TRBJ1-3; no clear D. The CDR3 runs to 14 residues. CDR1 is MDHEN and CDR2 is SYDVKM in the germline V gene.

V and J are TRBV5-1 and TRBJ2-1, with 8 bases fitting TRBD2. The CDR3 is 20 residues long. The junction had 17 bases not matched to a gene; V was cut back by 3 bases and J by 0 bases. CDR1 and CDR2 (germline): SGHRS, YFSETQ. As DNA, the CDR3 is TGCGCCAGCAGCTCCCGGGGTAGCGGGGACCCACTGAACTCCTACAATGAGCAGTTCTTC. Amino acids: CASSSRGSGDPLNSYNEQFF.

There are a few counts of this clonotype. The chain couples TRBV7-6 to TRBJ2-1; 16 nucleotides line up with TRBD2. The germline gives CDR1 SGHVS, CDR2 FNYEAQ. This CDR3 contains 18 residues. The V gene end was trimmed by 0 bases and the J gene end by 8 bases; junction bases not matched to a gene: 7. CDR3: CASSLALAGLAGGYEQFF. As DNA, the CDR3 is TGTGCCAGCAGCTTAGCTTTAGCGGGACTAGCGGGAGGGTATGAGCAGTTCTTC.

The rearrangement joins TRBV28 to TRBJ2-2; 8 nucleotides align to TRBD2. The CDR3 covers 18 residues. The germline V gene encodes CDR1 MDHEN and CDR2 SYDVKM. The J segment lost 0 bases and the V segment lost 5 bases, leaving 11 bases of the junction unmatched. The CDR3 reads CASSLALAGKTNTGELFF. CDR3 coding DNA: TGTGCCAGCAGTCTGGCCCTAGCGGGTAAAACGAACACCGGGGAGCTGTTTTTT.

There are a few counts of this clonotype. The gene calls are TRBV4-2 and TRBJ2-1, with D perhaps TRBD2 (6 bases). CDR3 length equals 15 residues. Germline V gives CDR1 LGHNA, CDR2 YNFKEQ. The V end was cut by 6 bases, the J end by 0 bases, with 12 bases between. The CDR3 DNA is TGTGCCAGCAGTCAAAGCGGGCCCTCCTACAATGAGCAGTTCTTC. Encoded protein: CASSQSGPSYNEQFF.

The rearrangement links TRBV28 to TRBJ2-1; TRBD2 matches at 10 bases. The germline V gene has CDR1 MDHEN and CDR2 SYDVKM. With 11 bases clipped from V and 4 bases from J, the junction kept 14 bases outside the gene matches. CDR3 size: 16 residues. The CDR3 nucleotides read TGTGCCGTCCTAAGGGCTAGCGGGAGCCTATACAATGAGCAGTTCTTC. Amino acids: CAVLRASGSLYNEQFF.

This chain links TRBV4-2 with TRBJ2-1; D not certain. CDR3 length equals 13 residues. The ends were cut back, 1 base at V and 7 bases at J, with 8 bases in the middle. Germline CDR1 reads LGHNA; CDR2 reads YNFKEQ. The CDR3 protein is CASSQVRWNEQFF. CDR3 sequence (DNA): TGTGCCAGCAGCCAAGTGCGGTGGAATGAGCAGTTCTTC.

This clonotype occurred a few times. The rearrangement links TRBV7-2 to TRBJ2-1, with 7 bases matching TRBD1. V dropped 3 bases and J dropped 7; count of bases not matched to a gene: 6. Germline values: CDR1 SGHTA, CDR2 FQGNSA. This CDR3 contains 14 residues. The CDR3: CASSFRQGTNEQFF. The CDR3, as DNA: TGTGCCAGCAGCTTTCGACAGGGAACTAATGAGCAGTTCTTC.

The chain has TRBV19 and TRBJ2-3; D tentatively fits TRBD1 or TRBD2 (5 bases each). The CDR3 totals 17 residues. The V end was cut by 5 bases, the J end by 3 bases, with 21 bases between. Germline CDR1 is LNHDA and CDR2 is SQIVND (reference sequence). CDR3 protein: CASSLPPGRPVTDTQYF. DNA of the CDR3: TGTGCCAGTAGTCTCCCCCCGGGACGTCCGGTGACAGATACGCAGTATTTT.

The chain joins TRBV6-2 or TRBV6-3 to TRBJ2-7; D possibly corresponds to TRBD2 (6 bases). Trimming removed 3 bases from V and 7 bases from J, with 19 bases in between. Germline V gene lookup returns CDR1 MNHEY and CDR2 SVGEGT. The CDR3 length is 15 residues. The CDR3 reads CASSYRRGRGDEQYF. The CDR3 nucleotides are TGTGCCAGCAGTTATCGGAGAGGGCGGGGAGATGAGCAGTACTTC.

This clonotype was seen only a few times. The chain employs TRBV28 and TRBJ2-1; D remains ambiguous. Per germline, CDR1 MDHEN and CDR2 SYDVKM. The CDR3 sequence is 12 residues long. The germline V and J ends were trimmed by 5 bases and 8 bases, with 10 bases remaining between them. This CDR3 reads CASSRPPDEQFF. CDR3 sequence (DNA): TGTGCCAGCAGTCGCCCCCCTGATGAGCAGTTCTTC.

The chain joins TRBV6-5 to TRBJ2-1; the D call may be TRBD1 or TRBD2 (5 bases each). The V gene's germline CDR1 is MNHEY and CDR2 SVGAGI. V lost 2 bases, J lost 2 bases, and 16 bases lay in between. The length of the CDR3 is 17 residues. The CDR3 spells CASSYGDPVPPYNEQFF. The CDR3 DNA reads TGTGCCAGCAGTTACGGGGACCCGGTTCCCCCCTACAATGAGCAGTTCTTC.

The chain has TRBV20-1 and TRBJ2-7; maybe TRBD2 (6 bases). Trimming stripped 7 bases from V and 0 bases from J, with 13 bases between. This CDR3 is 13 amino acids long. Per germline, CDR1 DFQATT and CDR2 SNEGSKA (reference sequence). CDR3 nucleotide sequence: TGCAGTGACGAGAGGAGGGTCTCCTACGAGCAGTACTTC. Translated, it gives CSDERRVSYEQYF.

This chain uses TRBV6-1 with TRBJ1-5; 7 nucleotides match TRBD1. The CDR3 length is 15 residues. V lost 4 bases to trimming and J lost 6 bases; unmatched junction nucleotides: 9. Germline-derived CDR1 and CDR2 are MNHNS and SASEGT. CDR3 DNA sequence: TGTGCCAGCAGTGTTGCAGGGGGTAGGTTTCAGCCCCAGCATTTT. This sequence encodes CASSVAGGRFQPQHF.

This clonotype was recorded a few times. The chain links TRBV7-2 to TRBJ2-3; the match to TRBD2 covers 9 bases. Per germline, CDR1 SGHTA and CDR2 FQGNSA. V shed 6 bases, J shed 4 bases, and the junction held 8 bases outside the gene matches. The CDR3 consists of 15 residues. The CDR3 DNA reads as TGTGCCAGCAGTGCCGGCGGGGGGGGCTCAGATACGCAGTATTTT. Amino acids: CASSAGGGGSDTQYF. The complete variable domain, with remaining parts taken from reference TRBV7-2 and TRBJ2-3, reads GAGVSQSPSNKVTEKGKDVELRCDPISGHTALYWYRQSLGQGLEFLIYFQGNSAPDKSGLPSDRFSAERTGGSVSTLTIQRTQQEDSAVYLCASSAGGGGSDTQYFGPGTRLTVL.

The table lists this clonotype with a few counts. The V gene is TRBV13, the J gene TRBJ1-5, with 8 bases that match TRBD1. This CDR3 has 14 residues. Germline V gene data show CDR1 as PRHDT and CDR2 as FYEKMQ (reference sequence). V lost 5 bases to trimming and J lost 7 bases; unmatched junction nucleotides: 7. The CDR3 DNA reads as TGTGCCAGCAGCCAAGGACAGGGCGGGCAGCCCCAGCATTTT. The encoded protein is CASSQGQGGQPQHF.

V gene TRBV7-3 combines with J gene TRBJ2-3, with TRBD2 matching 7 bases. This CDR3 is 16 amino acids long. V shed 5 bases and J 4 bases; nucleotides not matched to a gene: 12. Germline V gene data show CDR1 as SGHTA and CDR2 as FQGTGA. DNA of the CDR3: TGTGCCAGCAGCCAAGGCGGCGGGAGAGATCCAGATACGCAGTATTTT. Its translation: CASSQGGGRDPDTQYF.

This clonotype has only a few counts. The V gene is TRBV29-1, the J gene TRBJ2-4; the D is unclear. V lost 4 bases and J 5 bases, leaving 12 bases between the germline ends. From germline, CDR1 is SQVTM and CDR2 ANQGSEA. This CDR3 spans 13 amino acids. CDR3 sequence reads: CSVGVGLQNIQYF. The CDR3 coding sequence is TGCAGCGTTGGGGTAGGGCTCCAAAACATTCAGTACTTC.

There are a few counts of this clonotype. This rearrangement joins TRBV20-1 to TRBJ2-7, with TRBD2 matching over 11 bases. The length of the CDR3 is 18 residues. Trimming at V came to 1 base and at J to 3 bases, leaving 14 bases not matched to a gene. From germline, CDR1 is DFQATT and CDR2 SNEGSKA (reference sequence). CDR3 DNA sequence: TGCAGTGCTAGAGCCCGCGGGACTAGCGGCACCCAATTCTACGAGCAGTACTTC. Protein sequence: CSARARGTSGTQFYEQYF.

The rearrangement links TRBV20-1 to TRBJ2-2; D is possibly TRBD2 (6 bases). Per germline, CDR1 DFQATT and CDR2 SNEGSKA (reference sequence). V was trimmed by 3 bases and J by 4 bases, leaving 12 bases between them. This CDR3 spans 14 amino acids. CDR3 amino acids: CSARGGDLTGELFF. CDR3 DNA: TGCAGTGCTAGGGGCGGGGATCTCACCGGGGAGCTGTTTTTT.

This clonotype has only a few counts. The rearrangement links TRBV3-1 to TRBJ2-7, with D possibly matching TRBD2 (5 bases). There are 15 residues in the CDR3. V gave up 2 bases and J gave up 5 bases, with 16 bases separating them. Germline V gene data show CDR1 as LGHDT and CDR2 as YNNKEL (reference sequence). This CDR3 is CASSQWTREFHEQYF. The DNA of the CDR3 is TGTGCCAGCAGCCAATGGACCCGGGAATTCCACGAGCAGTACTTC.

The gene calls are TRBV7-3 and TRBJ2-1; 11 positions agree with TRBD2. Germline CDR1 SGHTA, CDR2 FQGTGA. The trim removed 1 base at V and 5 bases at J, leaving 13 bases unmatched. This CDR3 is 19 amino acids long. This CDR3 is CASSLSVGTSGPADNEQFF. Written as DNA, the CDR3 is TGTGCCAGCAGCTTAAGTGTTGGGACTAGCGGCCCAGCCGACAATGAGCAGTTCTTC.

This clonotype was detected a few times. The chain combines TRBV24-1 with TRBJ2-1; 13 bases are shared with TRBD2. In germline, CDR1 is KGHDR, CDR2 SFDVKD. V gave up 4 bases and J gave up 7 bases; unmatched junction bases: 15. The CDR3 runs 19 residues. The CDR3 nucleotides read TGTGCCACCAGTGAGCCACTAGCGGGAGGGCTCCCAAGATGGAATGAGCAGTTCTTC. This codes for CATSEPLAGGLPRWNEQFF.